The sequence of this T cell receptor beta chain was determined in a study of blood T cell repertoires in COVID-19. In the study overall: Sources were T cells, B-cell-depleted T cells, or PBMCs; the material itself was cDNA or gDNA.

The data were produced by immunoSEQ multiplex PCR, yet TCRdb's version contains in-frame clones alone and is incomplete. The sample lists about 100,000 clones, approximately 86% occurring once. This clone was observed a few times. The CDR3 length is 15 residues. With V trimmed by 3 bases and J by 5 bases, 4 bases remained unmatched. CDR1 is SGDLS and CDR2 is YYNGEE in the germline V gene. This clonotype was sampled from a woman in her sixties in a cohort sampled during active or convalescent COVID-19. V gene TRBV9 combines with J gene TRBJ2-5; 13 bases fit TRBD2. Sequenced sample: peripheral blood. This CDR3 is CASSAVLAGGETQYF. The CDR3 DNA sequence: TGTGCCAGCAGCGCAGTACTAGCGGGAGGGGAGACCCAGTACTTC.